This T cell receptor beta chain was obtained from a study of blood T cell repertoires in COVID-19. Study information: COVID-19 samples collected from the United States, Italy and Spain covered acute and convalescent phases.

Assay used: immunoSEQ multiplex PCR; TCRdb lists only in-frame clones, some missing. The sample gives around 240,000 clones, about 90% of which show up once; approximately 1.2% is in the top ten. Trimming took 4 bases from V and 6 from J, leaving 16 bases between them. The CDR3 has 15 amino acids. Germline CDR1 and CDR2: SGHDT and YYEEEE. This clone has a single count. The clonotype was recovered from a human donor in a cohort exposed to, infected with or recovered from COVID-19 (not recorded which). The donor label of this sample is uncertain. Sequencing was performed on PBMCs or T cells enriched from blood (not recorded which). This sequence joins TRBV5-6 and TRBJ1-4; D uncertain. The DNA for the CDR3 is TGTGCCAGCAGCCCTTCCGGAGCCCATTATGAAAAACTGTTTTTT. Encoded protein: CASSPSGAHYEKLFF.